What follows is one T cell receptor (beta chain) and its context. Its antigen is not yet known. No much larger clonotype is one base removed from it; base qualities were not supplied. Its CDR3 holds 16 amino acids, cysteine through phenylalanine. Only the CDR3 part of the read is kept: 48 bases, read in frame from the first base. V was cut back by 4 bases and J by 1 base, leaving a gap of 16 bases between them. Via the germline V gene, CDR1 is ENHRY and CDR2 SYGVKD. Participants in the prospective study were aged 18 to 89 years, lived in about two dozen United States geographic areas, and enrolled through a virtual design. In the prospective study, participants were assigned to cohorts based on the clinical history participants reported in a screening survey and a study questionnaire. A participant counted as exposed if, within 2 weeks of entering the study, that participant had been in contact with someone who had a PCR-confirmed or clinician-diagnosed COVID-19 case. Mobile phlebotomists in the prospective study collected whole blood, serum and a nasopharyngeal or oropharyngeal swab from every participant. Prospective study participants could optionally give additional blood draws and questionnaires over a roughly two-month period. Before DNA extraction, blood samples from the prospective study were shipped at room temperature or frozen.

The data belong to a study of blood T cell repertoires in COVID-19 (dated by TCRdb to the early 2020s). Regarding the research as a whole: The collaborator samples originated in the United States, Italy and Spain and spanned the acute and convalescent phases of COVID-19. The prospective study material was composed of cDNA or gDNA derived from T cells, B-cell-depleted T cells, or PBMCs. Deeply sampled blood TCRbeta repertoires from subjects exposed to, actively infected with, or recovered from COVID-19 were included in the dataset. A freely available public database, intended as a resource for researchers studying the immune response to SARS-CoV-2, is where the repertoires were released. Samples were obtained from the ongoing ImmuneRACE study (first 160 participants) and from 1,254 subjects provided by 6 global collaborators. A de-identified subject ID, COVID-19 status, age in years and sex were almost always included in the sample metadata. Where available, HLA class I and class II types were taken from metadata supplied by the sample provider and were not determined by assay-based typing.

TCRbeta CDR3 regions were amplified from genomic DNA by means of the immunoSEQ Assay, a bias-controlled multiplex PCR. Under the source paper's analysis protocol: The number of nucleated cells in each sample was estimated by amplification of reference gene primers within the assay. To quantify the absolute abundance of each unique TCRbeta CDR3 rearrangement, sequence reads were collapsed and filtered. For each sample, productive Simpson clonality was calculated as the square root of Simpson's diversity index over productive rearrangements. What TCRdb holds here is the immuneACCESS table cut down to in-frame rearrangements. Part of the clones is not present; checked against another copy, under half of the missing clones reflect an unresolved V gene, and the others are unexplained. For V, J and clone size, that table is used; D and trimming come from the DNA. The sample table holds approximately 260,000 clones, of which 70% to 90% were seen once. The ten biggest clones cover 6.6% of the sample.

Findings and caveats that apply to the study as a whole: The quantity of clinical and demographic metadata differed by source and by participant and was supplied without curation.

Recombination connected TRBV10-3 to TRBJ1-1; possibly the D gene is TRBD1, per 5 matching bases. The sequenced material came from PBMCs or T cells enriched from blood (not recorded which). This receptor was taken from a woman aged 50 to 60 who had been exposed to COVID-19. CDR3 sequence: CAISGPSGSGNTEAFF. The DNA sequence reads TGTGCCATCAGTGGACCCTCAGGGTCGGGGAACACTGAAGCTTTCTTT.